Listed below are T cell receptor beta chains from one sample, sequenced in a study of shared clonotypes between healthy human individuals. Method: immunoSEQ multiplex PCR; TCRdb's copy keeps in-frame clones and lacks some. Among about 2.4 million clones listed, 93% were seen once. The sequenced sample consisted of naive CD4+ T cells from PBMCs. The receptors here all came from a young man in good health. Some clones in this sample may be carry-over from other donors' samples. CDR3s include the opening cysteine and the closing phenylalanine or tryptophan. D genes are given only for firm matches. Only some rows state a clone size, as once, few, many or a class for expanded clones.

TRBD2 | TRBJ2-1 | TRBV11-2 | . | 16 | CASSRIAGGTYNEQFF | TGTGCCAGCAGCCGGATAGCGGGAGGGACCTACAATGAGCAGTTCTTC
. | TRBJ2-6 | TRBV30 | . | 13 | CAWRVSGANVLTF | TGTGCCTGGAGGGTGTCTGGGGCCAACGTCCTGACTTTC
. | TRBJ1-2 | TRBV7-6 | . | 13 | CAVIEGANYGYTF | TGTGCCGTCATCGAGGGAGCTAACTATGGCTACACCTTC
. | TRBJ2-1 | TRBV4-1 | once | 18 | CASSQDIVIQDNYNEQFF | TGCGCCAGCAGCCAAGACATAGTCATTCAGGATAACTACAATGAGCAGTTCTTC
. | TRBJ1-2 | TRBV9 | . | 13 | CASSVEGIYGYTF | TGTGCCAGCAGCGTAGAGGGAATCTATGGCTACACCTTC
. | TRBJ1-1 | TRBV6-4 | . | 14 | CASSEWGRGTEAFF | TGTGCCAGCAGTGAGTGGGGGCGCGGCACTGAAGCTTTCTTT
TRBD2 | TRBJ2-7 | TRBV27 | . | 16 | CASSAERTSGIYEQYF | TGTGCCAGCAGTGCCGAACGGACTAGCGGGATCTACGAGCAGTACTTC
. | TRBJ2-3 | TRBV19 | . | 15 | CASPTPQRITDTQYF | TGTGCCAGCCCAACCCCTCAGCGGATCACAGATACGCAGTATTTT
. | TRBJ2-4 | TRBV25-1 | once | 14 | CASGGNLAKNIQYF | TGTGCCAGCGGTGGGAACCTAGCCAAAAACATTCAGTACTTC
. | TRBJ1-2 | TRBV6-6 | . | 14 | CASSYSTANYGYTF | TGTGCCAGCAGTTACTCGACGGCAAACTATGGCTACACCTTC
. | TRBJ1-5 | TRBV28 | . | 15 | CASSSLGGPNQPQHF | TGTGCCAGCAGTTCCTTAGGGGGGCCCAATCAGCCCCAGCATTTT
. | TRBJ1-5 | TRBV7-8 | . | 13 | CASSWTENQPQHF | TGTGCCAGCAGCTGGACAGAGAATCAGCCCCAGCATTTT
TRBD1 | TRBJ1-2 | TRBV28 | . | 14 | CASRTGQERSGYTF | TGTGCCAGCAGGACGGGACAGGAAAGGTCGGGCTACACCTTC
. | TRBJ1-1 | TRBV6-5 | . | 13 | CASSYGRNTEAFF | TGTGCCAGCAGTTACGGCAGGAACACTGAAGCTTTCTTT
TRBD2 | TRBJ2-3 | TRBV28 | . | 13 | CAIRGGGTDTQYF | TGTGCCATCCGGGGAGGGGGCACAGATACGCAGTATTTT
. | TRBJ1-1 | TRBV11-2 | . | 15 | CASSLGRGWNTEAFF | TGTGCCAGCAGCTTAGGCAGGGGATGGAACACTGAAGCTTTCTTT
. | TRBJ1-2 | TRBV7-2 | . | 14 | CASSIQGSDYGYTF | TGTGCCAGCAGCATACAGGGTAGTGACTATGGCTACACCTTC
. | TRBJ2-5 | TRBV28 | . | 11 | CASSFLETQYF | TGTGCCAGCAGTTTTTTAGAGACCCAGTACTTC
. | TRBJ1-5 | TRBV28 | . | 14 | CASSLPQGNQPQHF | TGTGCCAGCAGTTTGCCCCAGGGCAATCAGCCCCAGCATTTT
. | TRBJ1-5 | TRBV2 | . | 14 | CASSLEKLNQPQHF | TGTGCCAGCAGTTTAGAAAAACTGAATCAGCCCCAGCATTTT
. | TRBJ2-5 | TRBV5-5 | . | 15 | CASSLGQMEAETQYF | TGTGCCAGCAGCTTGGGCCAGATGGAGGCAGAGACCCAGTACTTC
TRBD1 | TRBJ2-7 | TRBV5-1 | . | 15 | CASSQGTAGSYEQYF | TGCGCCAGCAGCCAGGGGACAGCAGGGAGTTACGAGCAGTACTTC
. | TRBJ1-1 | TRBV7-3 | . | 15 | CASSLMRLQNTEAFF | TGTGCCAGCAGCTTAATGCGGCTGCAGAACACTGAAGCTTTCTTT
TRBD1 | TRBJ1-1 | TRBV19 | . | 14 | CASNEQGRSTEAFF | TGTGCCAGTAATGAACAGGGGAGGAGCACTGAAGCTTTCTTT
. | TRBJ2-1 | TRBV6-6 | . | 15 | CASSYSSSRYNEQFF | TGTGCCAGCAGTTACTCGTCTAGCCGATACAATGAGCAGTTCTTC
. | TRBJ1-3 | TRBV6-5 | . | 11 | CASIGGYTIYF | TGTGCCAGCATTGGGGGGTACACCATATATTTT
TRBD1 | TRBJ2-7 | TRBV15 | . | 14 | CATSRRTGQYEQYF | TGTGCCACCAGCAGAAGGACAGGGCAGTACGAGCAGTACTTC
. | TRBJ2-7 | TRBV7-9 | few | 16 | CASSLEGGPTPYEQYF | TGTGCCAGCAGCTTAGAAGGGGGACCGACCCCCTACGAGCAGTACTTC
. | TRBJ1-2 | TRBV7-9 | . | 15 | CASSLGGDRLYGYTF | TGTGCCAGCAGCTTAGGTGGTGACAGGCTCTATGGCTACACCTTC
. | TRBJ2-3 | TRBV7-2 | once | 15 | CASSLAGQGADTQYF | TGTGCCAGCAGCTTAGCAGGGCAGGGCGCAGATACGCAGTATTTT
TRBD2 | TRBJ2-7 | TRBV7-9 | once | 19 | CASSLLPGLAGGSSYEQYF | TGTGCCAGCAGCTTACTCCCGGGACTAGCGGGAGGTTCCTCCTACGAGCAGTACTTC
TRBD2 | TRBJ2-1 | TRBV6-6 | . | 14 | CASSGLAGDNEQFF | TGTGCCAGCAGCGGACTAGCGGGAGACAATGAGCAGTTCTTC
. | TRBJ2-6 | TRBV9 | . | 16 | CASSVDLYSGANVLTF | TGTGCCAGCAGCGTAGATCTATACTCTGGGGCCAACGTCCTGACTTTC
. | TRBJ1-5 | TRBV28 | . | 17 | CASSLSQGPYSNQPQHF | TGTGCCAGCAGTTTGAGTCAGGGCCCCTATAGCAATCAGCCCCAGCATTTT
TRBD1 | TRBJ1-1 | TRBV27 | . | 12 | CASSSRQGIAFF | TGTGCCAGCAGTTCGAGACAGGGGATAGCTTTCTTT
. | TRBJ2-5 | TRBV6-1 | . | 15 | CASSFFSRTDETQYF | TGTGCCAGCAGTTTTTTCTCCCGGACGGATGAGACCCAGTACTTC
. | TRBJ2-1 | TRBV29-1 | . | 10 | CSVELNEQFF | TGCAGCGTTGAACTCAATGAGCAGTTCTTC
TRBD2 | TRBJ2-1 | TRBV18 | . | 16 | CASSPPSGLVAQEQFF | TGTGCCAGCTCACCACCGTCGGGACTAGTCGCCCAAGAGCAGTTCTTC
. | TRBJ1-5 | TRBV18 | few | 13 | CASSPGGNQPQHF | TGTGCCAGCTCACCAGGCGGCAATCAGCCCCAGCATTTT
. | TRBJ2-3 | TRBV28 | . | 18 | CASSLWGLRGPKTDTQYF | TGTGCCAGCAGTTTATGGGGACTTCGGGGTCCGAAGACAGATACGCAGTATTTT
. | TRBJ1-4 | TRBV11-2 | . | 14 | CASSSGWGFEKLFF | TGTGCCAGCAGCTCCGGTTGGGGATTTGAAAAACTGTTTTTT
. | TRBJ2-3 | TRBV5-1 | . | 14 | CASSPDRPTDTQYF | TGCGCCAGCAGCCCCGACAGGCCCACAGATACGCAGTATTTT